The 18 T cell receptor beta chains listed next were all sequenced from one sample in a study of cytomegalovirus exposure and HLA in healthy donors. Produced via immunoSEQ multiplex PCR; TCRdb's table is partial and in-frame only. The sample includes 200,000 to 300,000 clones, around 91% seen only once; the top ten take 3% to 3.5%. Sequenced material: PBMCs. The receptors originated from a woman aged 25 to 39 in good health and CMV-seronegative.

V is TRBV6-1 and J is TRBJ2-1; the match to TRBD2 covers 8 bases. The CDR3 contains 17 residues. The V segment lost 1 base and the J segment 4 bases; nucleotides outside the gene matches: 9. Germline V gene lookup returns CDR1 MNHNS and CDR2 SASEGT. The CDR3 nucleotides read TGTGCCAGCAGTGAAGATTGGACGGGAGGGCCGTACAATGAGCAGTTCTTC. As protein: CASSEDWTGGPYNEQFF.

The rearrangement joins TRBV27 to TRBJ2-7; 8 bases map to TRBD1. V lost 4 bases, J lost 3 bases, and 8 bases stayed unmatched. This CDR3 comprises 15 residues. Looked up from germline, CDR1 is MNHEY and CDR2 is SMNVEV (reference sequence). CDR3 DNA: TGTGCCAGCAGTTCCCGGACAGGGAACGGCTACGAGCAGTACTTC. Residues: CASSSRTGNGYEQYF.

The chain is built from TRBV27 and TRBJ2-7, with 7 bases that match TRBD1. CDR3 length: 13 amino acids. V trimming: 4 bases; J trimming: 3 bases; junction bases outside the gene matches: 3. Germline assignment: CDR1 MNHEY and CDR2 SMNVEV (reference sequence). The CDR3 here is CASSSRQGYEQYF. Written as DNA, the CDR3 is TGTGCCAGCAGTTCCCGACAGGGCTACGAGCAGTACTTC.

This clone was counted a few times. The rearrangement joins TRBV7-2 to TRBJ2-1, with TRBD1 matching over 7 bases. Germline CDR1 reads SGHTA; CDR2 reads FQGNSA. The CDR3 spans 15 residues. V lost 2 bases, J lost 4 bases, and 5 bases stayed unmatched. The CDR3 loop reads CASSLPGQTYNEQFF. The CDR3 region has the DNA TGTGCCAGCAGCTTACCGGGACAGACATACAATGAGCAGTTCTTC.

This chain uses TRBV7-2 with TRBJ1-2, with 9 bases identical to TRBD1. Germline lookup yields CDR1 SGHTA and CDR2 FQGNSA. The CDR3 sequence is 14 residues long. J was trimmed by 5 bases and V by 5 bases; bases with no gene match: 6. CDR3 loop: CASSLPGQGYGYTF. The CDR3 nucleotides read TGTGCCAGCAGCCTTCCGGGACAGGGATATGGCTACACCTTC.

This clone was seen a few times. The CDR3 DNA reads as TGTGCCATCAGTGTCGGGGGGCGGGAGCAGTACTTC. This codes for CAISVGGREQYF. J is TRBJ2-7 and V is TRBV10-3; tentatively, D is TRBD2 (7 bases). The CDR3 spans 12 residues. V was clipped by 4 bases and J by 7 bases, with 11 bases between them. Germline assignment: CDR1 ENHRY and CDR2 SYGVKD.

This clone was counted a few times. The chain is built from TRBV7-2 and TRBJ2-1; TRBD2 matches 12 bases. With 6 bases clipped from V and 7 bases from J, the junction kept 4 bases outside the gene matches. Per the germline V gene, CDR1 is SGHTA and CDR2 is FQGNSA. This CDR3 has 14 residues. This CDR3 is CASRTSGSRNEQFF. In DNA form, the CDR3 reads TGTGCCAGCAGGACTAGCGGGAGTCGGAATGAGCAGTTCTTC.

This chain connects TRBV2 to TRBJ1-1; 9 positions match TRBD1. This CDR3 is 14 amino acids long. CDR1 and CDR2 (germline): SNHLY, FYNNEI. The ends lost 6 bases at V and 2 bases at J; junction bases unmatched: 4. The CDR3 spells CASRTGQGNTEAFF. The CDR3, as DNA: TGTGCCAGCAGAACGGGACAGGGTAACACTGAAGCTTTCTTT. Looking up the rest from reference TRBV2 and TRBJ1-1 gives the full variable domain: EPEVTQTPSHQVTQMGQEVILRCVPISNHLYFYWYRQILGQKVEFLVSFYNNEISEKSEIFDDQFSVERPDGSNFTLKIRSTKLEDSAMYFCASRTGQGNTEAFFGQGTRLTVV.

The chain employs TRBV19 and TRBJ1-5, with TRBD1 identical over 9 bases. Germline-derived CDR1 and CDR2 are LNHDA and SQIVND (reference sequence). CDR3 length equals 13 residues. After removal of 6 bases from V and 6 bases from J, the junction contained 3 bases not matched to a gene. CDR3 in amino acids: CASRPTGGQPQHF. The DNA of the CDR3 is TGTGCCAGTAGGCCGACAGGGGGTCAGCCCCAGCATTTT.

This chain uses TRBV6-5 with TRBJ1-5, with D maybe TRBD1 (5 bases). The germline V and J ends were trimmed by 6 bases and 0 bases, with 12 bases remaining between them. CDR1 and CDR2 from the germline V gene are MNHEY and SVGAGI. This CDR3 has 15 residues. The CDR3 sequence: CASRGPVDSNQPQHF. The CDR3 DNA follows: TGTGCCAGCAGGGGACCGGTCGATAGCAATCAGCCCCAGCATTTT.

In this sample, this clone turned up once. V usage is TRBV9 and J usage is TRBJ2-1, with 8 bases aligning to TRBD2. Germline assignment: CDR1 SGDLS and CDR2 YYNGEE. V dropped 0 bases and J dropped 0; count of bases not matched to a gene: 11. The CDR3 loop spans 19 amino acids. The CDR3 DNA reads TGTGCCAGCAGCGTAGTAGAACTAGCGGACATCAGCTCCTACAATGAGCAGTTCTTC. It is translated as CASSVVELADISSYNEQFF.

This chain links TRBV4-1 with TRBJ2-1; D gene unclear. The germline V gene encodes CDR1 MGHRA and CDR2 YSYEKL. Trimming pared 0 bases from V and 6 bases from J, leaving 15 bases between. This CDR3 region has 16 residues. Here the CDR3 DNA reads TGCGCCAGCAGCCAAGAAGGTCGGCTAGACTCCAATGAGCAGTTCTTC. This sequence encodes CASSQEGRLDSNEQFF.

The rearrangement uses TRBV29-1 and TRBJ2-3; 7 bases agree with TRBD2. From germline, CDR1 is SQVTM and CDR2 ANQGSEA. The V and J ends lost 5 bases and 0 bases, in that order; junction bases with no gene match: 5. The CDR3 runs to 14 residues. The CDR3 DNA follows: TGCAGCGTTTGGGGGGAGGGAAGCACAGATACGCAGTATTTT. It codes for CSVWGEGSTDTQYF.

This clone occurred once. The chain couples TRBV30 to TRBJ1-4; tentative D call: TRBD1 (6 bases). Trimming removed 6 bases from V and 7 bases from J, with 21 bases in between. There are 15 residues in the CDR3. Germline V gives CDR1 GTSNPN, CDR2 SVGIG (reference sequence). CDR3 sequence reads: CACRDINVVGEKLFF. The CDR3 DNA sequence: TGTGCCTGCCGGGACATAAACGTTGTCGGTGAAAAACTGTTTTTT.

The V and J genes are TRBV27 and TRBJ1-1; 9 positions agree with TRBD1. The CDR3 totals 16 residues. Germline V gene lookup returns CDR1 MNHEY and CDR2 SMNVEV (reference sequence). V lost 0 bases, J lost 0 bases, and 2 bases stayed unmatched. The CDR3 spells CASSLSTGGLNTEAFF. The CDR3 DNA is TGTGCCAGCAGTTTATCTACAGGGGGCCTGAACACTGAAGCTTTCTTT.

V usage is TRBV29-1 and J usage is TRBJ2-5; D unclear. CDR1 and CDR2 (germline): SQVTM, ANQGSEA. Trimming stripped 3 bases from V and 1 base from J, with 18 bases between. This CDR3 has 16 residues. The CDR3 nucleotides read TGCAGCGTTGACTTTGGGTCGAGCTTGTTCCAAGAGACCCAGTACTTC. This encodes CSVDFGSSLFQETQYF.

The chain couples TRBV5-1 to TRBJ2-7; D unresolved. Trimming removed 0 bases from V and 2 bases from J, with 15 bases in between. The germline V gene has CDR1 SGHRS and CDR2 YFSETQ. CDR3 length: 16 residues. The CDR3 nucleotides read TGCGCCAGCAGCTTGGATTCACCAGCGCCTACCTACGAGCAGTACTTC. This codes for CASSLDSPAPTYEQYF.

The chain uses TRBV19 and TRBJ1-2; tentatively, D is TRBD1 (6 bases). This CDR3 has 17 amino acids. The V end lost 5 bases, the J end lost 2 bases, and 21 bases lay between the germline ends. In germline, CDR1 is LNHDA, CDR2 SQIVND (reference sequence). The CDR3 coding sequence is TGTGCCAGTAGTCTACCGGACAGACCGTGGGTAAACTATGGCTACACCTTC. It specifies CASSLPDRPWVNYGYTF.